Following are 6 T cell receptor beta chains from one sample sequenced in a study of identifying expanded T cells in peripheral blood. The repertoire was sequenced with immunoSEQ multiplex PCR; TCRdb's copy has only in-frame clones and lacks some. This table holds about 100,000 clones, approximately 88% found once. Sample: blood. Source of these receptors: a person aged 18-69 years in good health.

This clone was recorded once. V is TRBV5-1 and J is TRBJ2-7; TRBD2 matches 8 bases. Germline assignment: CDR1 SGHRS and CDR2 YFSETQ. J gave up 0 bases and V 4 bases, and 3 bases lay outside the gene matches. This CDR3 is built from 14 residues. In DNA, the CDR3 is TGCGCCAGCAGCCCGGGGGGGCCCTCCTACGAGCAGTACTTC. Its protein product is CASSPGGPSYEQYF. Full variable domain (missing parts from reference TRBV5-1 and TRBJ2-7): KAGVTQTPRYLIKTRGQQVTLSCSPISGHRSVSWYQQTPGQGLQFLFEYFSETQRNKGNFPGRFSGRQFSNSRSEMNVSTLELGDSALYLCASSPGGPSYEQYFGPGTRLTVT.

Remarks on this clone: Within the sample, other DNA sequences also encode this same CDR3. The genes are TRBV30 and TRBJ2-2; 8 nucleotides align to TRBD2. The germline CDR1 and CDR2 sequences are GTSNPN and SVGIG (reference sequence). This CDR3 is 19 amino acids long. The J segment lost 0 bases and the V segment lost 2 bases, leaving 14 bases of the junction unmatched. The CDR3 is CAWSTWGLAGFANTGELFF. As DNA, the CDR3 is TGTGCCTGGAGTACCTGGGGATTAGCGGGGTTCGCGAACACCGGGGAGCTGTTTTTT.

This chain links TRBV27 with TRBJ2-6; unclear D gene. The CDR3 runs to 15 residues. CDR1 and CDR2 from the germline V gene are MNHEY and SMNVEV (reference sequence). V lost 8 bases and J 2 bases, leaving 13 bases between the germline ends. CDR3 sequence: CASALKYPGANVLTF. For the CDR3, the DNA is TGTGCCAGCGCCCTTAAATATCCTGGGGCCAACGTCCTGACTTTC.

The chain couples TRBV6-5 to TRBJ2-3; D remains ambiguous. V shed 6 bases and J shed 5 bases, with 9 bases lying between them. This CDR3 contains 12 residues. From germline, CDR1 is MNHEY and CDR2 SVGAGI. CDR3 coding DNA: TGTGCCAGCAGGTCCCTCGGAGATACGCAGTATTTT. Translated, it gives CASRSLGDTQYF.

CDR3 protein: CASSQWLAGGPDTQYF. CDR3 sequence (DNA): TGCGCCAGCAGCCAATGGCTAGCGGGGGGTCCAGATACGCAGTATTTT. The V call is TRBV4-1, the J call TRBJ2-3; 11 nucleotides match TRBD2. J lost 4 bases, V lost 2 bases, and 5 bases had no gene match. The germline CDR1 and CDR2 sequences are MGHRA and YSYEKL. The CDR3 is 16 amino acids.

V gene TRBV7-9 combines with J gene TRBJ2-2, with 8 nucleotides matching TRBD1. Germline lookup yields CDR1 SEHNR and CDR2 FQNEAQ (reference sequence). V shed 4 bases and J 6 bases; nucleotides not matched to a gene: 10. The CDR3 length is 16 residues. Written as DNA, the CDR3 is TGTGCCAGCAGCTCATGGACAGGGTGGCAATCCGGGGAGCTGTTTTTT. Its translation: CASSSWTGWQSGELFF.